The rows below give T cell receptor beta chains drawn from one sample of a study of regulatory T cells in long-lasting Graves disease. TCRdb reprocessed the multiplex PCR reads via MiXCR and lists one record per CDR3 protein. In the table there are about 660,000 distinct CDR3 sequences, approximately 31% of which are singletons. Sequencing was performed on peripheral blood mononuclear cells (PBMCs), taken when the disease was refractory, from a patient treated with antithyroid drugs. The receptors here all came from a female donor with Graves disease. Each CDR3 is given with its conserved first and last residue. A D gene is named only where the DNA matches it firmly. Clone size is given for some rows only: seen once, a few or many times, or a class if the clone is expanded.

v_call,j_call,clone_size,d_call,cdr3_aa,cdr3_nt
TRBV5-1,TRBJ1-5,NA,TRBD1,CASSLAGGPNQPQHF,TGCGCCAGCAGCCTGGCAGGGGGCCCCAATCAGCCCCAGCATTTT
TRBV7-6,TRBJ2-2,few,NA,CASSYTLAGELFF,TGTGCCAGCAGCTATACCTTGGCCGGGGAGCTGTTTTTT
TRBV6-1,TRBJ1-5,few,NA,CASSEAWEANQPQHF,TGTGCCAGCAGTGAAGCGTGGGAGGCAAATCAGCCCCAGCATTTT
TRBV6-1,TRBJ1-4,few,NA,CASRRLITTNEKLFF,TGTGCCAGCAGACGCCTGATAACAACTAATGAAAAACTGTTTTTT
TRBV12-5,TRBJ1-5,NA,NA,CASGLSGSQPQHF,TGTGCTAGTGGTTTGTCCGGGAGCCAGCCCCAGCATTTT
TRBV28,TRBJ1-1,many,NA,CASSLGQLTEAFF,TGTGCCAGCAGTCTCGGACAGCTTACTGAAGCTTTCTTT
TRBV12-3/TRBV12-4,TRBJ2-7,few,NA,CASSPDYAYEQYF,TGTGCCAGCAGCCCGGACTATGCCTACGAGCAGTACTTC
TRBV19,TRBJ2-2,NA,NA,CASSFQGIGELFF,TGTGCCAGTAGTTTTCAGGGAATCGGGGAGCTGTTTTTT
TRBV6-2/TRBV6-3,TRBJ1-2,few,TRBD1,CASSDPGQGWYGYTF,TGTGCCAGCAGTGACCCCGGACAGGGCTGGTATGGCTACACCTTC
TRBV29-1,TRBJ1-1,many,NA,CSVARRQINTEAFF,TGCAGCGTTGCTAGAAGGCAGATAAACACTGAAGCTTTCTTT
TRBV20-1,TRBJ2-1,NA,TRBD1,CSAQTGVGYNEQFF,TGCAGTGCTCAGACAGGGGTCGGTTACAATGAGCAGTTCTTC
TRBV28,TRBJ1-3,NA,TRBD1,CASIPGTDPLSGNTIYF,TGTGCCAGCATTCCCGGGACAGACCCACTCTCTGGAAACACCATATATTTT
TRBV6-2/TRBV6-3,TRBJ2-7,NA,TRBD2,CASSYSGLAGVYEQYF,TGTGCCAGCAGTTACTCGGGCCTAGCGGGCGTCTACGAGCAGTACTTC
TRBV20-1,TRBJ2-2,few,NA,CSARVHTRTTGELFF,TGCAGTGCTAGAGTACACACTCGCACCACCGGGGAGCTGTTTTTT
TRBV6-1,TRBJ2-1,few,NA,CASDTTGNLRNEQFF,TGTGCCAGCGACACAACAGGGAATCTTCGAAATGAGCAGTTCTTC
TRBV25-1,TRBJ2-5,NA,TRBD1,CASSAHRGREETQYF,TGTGCCAGCAGTGCCCACAGGGGGCGCGAAGAGACCCAGTACTTC
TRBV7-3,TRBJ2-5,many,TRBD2,CASETSRYQETQYF,TGTGCCAGCGAGACTAGCCGGTACCAAGAGACCCAGTACTTC
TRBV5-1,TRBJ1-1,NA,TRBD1,CASSREQGMNTEAFF,TGCGCCAGCAGCCGGGAACAGGGGATGAACACTGAAGCTTTCTTT
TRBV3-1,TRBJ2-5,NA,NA,CASSQITDRETQYF,TGTGCCAGCAGCCAGATAACCGACCGGGAGACCCAGTACTTC
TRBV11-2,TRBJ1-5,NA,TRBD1,CASSLWTGGGQPQHF,TGTGCCAGCAGCTTATGGACAGGGGGCGGTCAGCCCCAGCATTTT
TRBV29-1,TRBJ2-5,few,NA,CTIRMGGETQYF,TGCACCATCCGAATGGGCGGGGAGACCCAGTACTTC
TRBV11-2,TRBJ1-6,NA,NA,CASSSITGRLSYNSPLHF,TGTGCCAGCAGCTCAATAACGGGGCGGCTCTCCTATAATTCACCCCTCCACTTT
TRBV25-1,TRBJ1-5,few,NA,CASRQTGHAQPQHF,TGTGCCAGCAGACAAACGGGACACGCTCAGCCCCAGCATTTT
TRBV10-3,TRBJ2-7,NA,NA,CAIRPDGYSYEQYF,TGTGCCATCAGACCGGACGGCTACTCCTACGAGCAGTACTTC
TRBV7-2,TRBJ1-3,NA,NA,CASSYSLNSGNTIYF,TGTGCCAGCAGCTACAGTCTAAACTCTGGAAACACCATATATTTT
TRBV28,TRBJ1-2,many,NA,CASTGINYGYTF,TGTGCCAGCACAGGGATTAACTATGGCTACACCTTC
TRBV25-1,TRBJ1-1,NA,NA,CASSDSGGGTEAFF,TGTGCCAGCAGTGATTCTGGAGGCGGCACTGAAGCTTTCTTT
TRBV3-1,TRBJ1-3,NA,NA,CASSQARQPRSGNTIYF,TGTGCCAGCAGCCAGGCTCGACAGCCCCGCTCTGGAAACACCATATATTTT
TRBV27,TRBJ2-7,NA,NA,CASSLSSSLGYEQYF,TGTGCCAGCAGTTTGTCGAGTTCCCTTGGGTACGAGCAGTACTTC
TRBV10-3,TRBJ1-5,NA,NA,CATQMNRNQPQHF,TGTGCCACCCAGATGAATAGGAATCAGCCCCAGCATTTT
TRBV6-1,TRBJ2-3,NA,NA,CASRHTGTDYDTQYF,TGTGCCAGCAGACATACCGGGACTGACTACGATACGCAGTATTTT
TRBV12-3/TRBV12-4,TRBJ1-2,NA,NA,CASSSREAVANYGYTF,TGTGCCAGCAGTTCGAGGGAGGCGGTAGCTAACTATGGCTACACCTTC
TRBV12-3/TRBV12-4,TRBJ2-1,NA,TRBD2,CASSPREVDEQFF,TGTGCCAGCAGTCCGCGGGAGGTTGACGAGCAGTTCTTC
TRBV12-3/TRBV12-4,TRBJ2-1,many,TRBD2,CASSGGTSGRDSYNEQFF,TGTGCCAGCAGTGGGGGGACTAGCGGGAGGGACTCCTACAATGAGCAGTTCTTC
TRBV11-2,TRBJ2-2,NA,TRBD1,CASRPAFDRDNTGELFF,TGTGCCAGCAGACCAGCCTTTGACAGGGACAACACCGGGGAGCTGTTTTTT
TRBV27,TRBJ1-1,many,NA,CASSLTRLNTEAFF,TGTGCCAGCAGTTTAACACGATTGAACACTGAAGCTTTCTTT
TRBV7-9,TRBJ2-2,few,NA,CASSSHSGTGNTGELFF,TGTGCCAGCAGCTCACATAGCGGGACAGGGAACACCGGGGAGCTGTTTTTT
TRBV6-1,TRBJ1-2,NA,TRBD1,CASSRGQGSGYTF,TGTGCCAGCAGTCGCGGACAGGGTTCTGGCTACACCTTC
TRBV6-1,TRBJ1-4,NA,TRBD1,CANSRTGVNEKLFF,TGTGCCAACAGTCGGACAGGGGTTAATGAAAAACTGTTTTTT